This is a list of T cell receptor beta chains from one sample in a study of blood T cell repertoires in COVID-19. Only in-frame clones appear in the TCRdb table, and some are missing; sequencing was by immunoSEQ multiplex PCR. Counted here are tens of thousands of clones, roughly 80% occurring once; the ten biggest clones make up about 15%. Input material: peripheral blood. These receptors originate from a woman aged 80 or over with active or convalescent COVID-19. The CDR3 runs from the conserved cysteine through the conserved F or W. D genes are given only for firm matches. Size is stated for part of the rows, as once, few or many counts, or as a class when the clone is expanded.

>TRBD1|TRBJ2-7|NA|TRBV4-1
TGCGCCAGCAGCCAACCCTTAGGACAGGGAATATCCCCCTACGAGCAGTACTTC
CASSQPLGQGISPYEQYF
>TRBD2|TRBJ2-1|NA|TRBV5-1
TGCGCCAGCAGCCAAGGGACTAGCGGGAACTACAATGAGCAGTTCTTC
CASSQGTSGNYNEQFF
>NA|TRBJ2-7|many|TRBV24-1
TGTGCCACCAGTCCTCGCAGGGGCGAGCAGTACTTC
CATSPRRGEQYF
>TRBD1|TRBJ1-1|NA|TRBV7-2
TGTGCCAGCAGCTTATCCAGACAGGGGACTTTCTTT
CASSLSRQGTFF
>TRBD1|TRBJ2-1|NA|TRBV24-1
TGTGCCACCAGTGGTGGGGACAGGGCAAGGTCGGATGAGCAGTTCTTC
CATSGGDRARSDEQFF
>NA|TRBJ2-6|once|TRBV19
TGTGCCAGTAGTATTAGACCCAGAGGGCTTGGGGCCAACGTCCTGACTTTC
CASSIRPRGLGANVLTF
>NA|TRBJ1-1|NA|TRBV18
TGTGCCAGCTCACCACTTATGGAGTTCGCTGAAGCTTTCTTT
CASSPLMEFAEAFF
>TRBD2|TRBJ2-5|NA|TRBV14
TGTGCCAGCAGCCAGGGGGGGTCCCAGTACTTC
CASSQGGSQYF
>NA|TRBJ1-4|few|TRBV9
TGTGCCAGCAGCGTCGGAGTCGTAGAAGAAAAACTGTTTTTT
CASSVGVVEEKLFF
>NA|TRBJ1-1|NA|TRBV28
TGTGCCAGCAGTACCCCACAGGATCCTGAAGCTTTCTTT
CASSTPQDPEAFF
>TRBD1|TRBJ1-5|NA|TRBV2
TGTGCCAGCAGCATGGGACAGGGATTCAATCAGCCCCAGCATTTT
CASSMGQGFNQPQHF
>TRBD1|TRBJ1-6|NA|TRBV5-1
TGCGCCAGCAGCACCCGGGACAGGGGCTCGAGCTCCTATAATTCACCCCTCCACTTT
CASSTRDRGSSSYNSPLHF
>TRBD1|TRBJ2-7|NA|TRBV11-2
TGTGCCAGCGCCGGTTCCGGGACAGGGAACTACGAGCAGTACTTC
CASAGSGTGNYEQYF
>NA|TRBJ2-6|NA|TRBV7-2
TGTGCCAGCAGCTTAAACGGTCAAAGAATAAACTCTGGGGCCAACGTCCTGACTTTC
CASSLNGQRINSGANVLTF
>NA|TRBJ2-5|NA|TRBV5-6
TGTGCCAGCAAAGGATGGGGGGGCTGGGAGACCCAGTACTTC
CASKGWGGWETQYF
>NA|TRBJ2-3|NA|TRBV4-1
TGCGCCAGCAGCCAAGATTCGGCGGGGAGAGGGACAGATACGCAGTATTTT
CASSQDSAGRGTDTQYF
>NA|TRBJ2-5|NA|TRBV5-1
TGCGCCAGCAGCTTGGCCGGGTTATACCAAGAGACCCAGTACTTC
CASSLAGLYQETQYF
>TRBD1|TRBJ1-4|NA|TRBV10-3
TGTGCCATCAGTGATGGGACAGGGGTTAGCGAAAAACTGTTTTTT
CAISDGTGVSEKLFF
>NA|TRBJ1-5|NA|TRBV7-8
TGTGCCAGCAGCTTAGCCCCAAATCAGCCCCAGCATTTT
CASSLAPNQPQHF
>NA|TRBJ1-2|NA|TRBV3-1/TRBV3-2
TGTGCCAGCAGCCAAGAGGGGTCCTCAGGGGACTATGGCTACACCTTC
CASSQEGSSGDYGYTF
>NA|TRBJ1-6|NA|TRBV10-2
TGCGCCAGTGGGGCCGGGGGTTCACCCCTCCACTTT
CASGAGGSPLHF
>TRBD2|TRBJ2-1|NA|TRBV14
TGTGCCAGCAGCCAAAACGGACTAGCGGATTCGCAGTTCTTC
CASSQNGLADSQFF
>TRBD2|TRBJ2-3|NA|TRBV5-4
TGTGCCAGCAGCTTCGGTGTAGCGGGAGGGGGGAGCACAGATACGCAGTATTTT
CASSFGVAGGGSTDTQYF
>TRBD2|TRBJ2-1|few|TRBV6-2/TRBV6-3
TGTGCCAGCAGTTACTCGACGAGCGGGAGTACGCGTGAGCAGTTCTTC
CASSYSTSGSTREQFF
>NA|TRBJ2-3|NA|TRBV24-1
TGTGCCACCAGTGCAGTGGTGGACAGTACGCAGTATTTT
CATSAVVDSTQYF
>NA|TRBJ2-5|NA|TRBV9
TGTGCCAGCAGCGTAGCCAGCGGGCCCTGGGAGACCCAGTACTTC
CASSVASGPWETQYF
>TRBD1|TRBJ1-4|NA|TRBV2
TGTGCCAGCAGTGAATGGGACAGTAAAGAAAAACTGTTTTTT
CASSEWDSKEKLFF
>NA|TRBJ2-7|NA|TRBV10-3
TGTGCCATCAGCCGGGGGCGGGGGTCCGGCGACGAGCAGTACTTC
CAISRGRGSGDEQYF
>NA|TRBJ1-3|NA|TRBV15
TGTGCCACCAGCAGAGATCGTCTAGAGGGGGACACCATATATTTT
CATSRDRLEGDTIYF
>TRBD1|TRBJ1-4|NA|TRBV15
TGTGCCACCAGCAGGGATCGACAGGGGTTGGAAGAAAAACTGTTTTTT
CATSRDRQGLEEKLFF